The 25 T cell receptor beta chains below come from one sample, sequenced in a study of blood T cell repertoires in COVID-19. The data were produced by immunoSEQ multiplex PCR, yet TCRdb's version contains in-frame clones alone and is incomplete. The sample has under 45,000 clones; around 90% are singletons. Sequencing was performed on peripheral blood. These receptors came from a human donor in a cohort sampled during active COVID-19.

The chain employs TRBV6-5 and TRBJ2-7; TRBD1 is a possible D gene (6 bases). Trimming pared 6 bases from V and 4 bases from J, leaving 16 bases between. The CDR3 has 14 residues. Germline V CDR1 and CDR2: MNHEY, SVGAGI. The DNA of the CDR3 is TGTGCCAGCAGACTTAGTGGGGGCCTATACGAGCAGTACTTC. Protein product: CASRLSGGLYEQYF.

The J gene is TRBJ1-2, the V gene TRBV4-1; D is undetermined. V was cut by 4 bases and J by 1 base, with 22 bases left in between. The germline V gene has CDR1 MGHRA and CDR2 YSYEKL. CDR3 length equals 18 residues. In nucleotides, the CDR3 is TGCGCCAGCAGCCTCCAATTGGGAGGACGGAACGATAACTATGGCTACACCTTC. Encoded protein: CASSLQLGGRNDNYGYTF.

The chain links TRBV4-1 to TRBJ1-3, with unresolved D. The CDR3 runs to 14 residues. Germline values: CDR1 MGHRA, CDR2 YSYEKL. V lost 2 bases and J lost 5, with 10 bases in between. The DNA for the CDR3 is TGCGCCAGCAGCCAACCCCCGGGGAGAAACACCATATATTTT. This gives the protein CASSQPPGRNTIYF.

The V gene is TRBV7-8, the J gene TRBJ1-5, with 9 bases aligning to TRBD1. The CDR3 covers 17 residues. Trimming took 5 bases from V and 0 from J; bases not matched to a gene: 8. Germline assignment: CDR1 SGHVS and CDR2 FQNEAQ. In DNA form, the CDR3 reads TGTGCCAGCAGCCCCGGACAGGGGACTTATAGCAATCAGCCCCAGCATTTT. This sequence encodes CASSPGQGTYSNQPQHF.

This clone was observed a handful of times. The V gene is TRBV7-9, the J gene TRBJ1-2, with D perhaps matching TRBD1 (5 bases). Germline CDR1 SEHNR, CDR2 FQNEAQ (reference sequence). Trimming removed 5 bases from V and 6 bases from J, with 25 bases in between. The CDR3 runs to 17 residues. The CDR3 DNA follows: TGTGCCAGCAGCATCCTTATTGGAGGGGCGTCCGAAGATGGCTACACCTTC. Translated, it gives CASSILIGGASEDGYTF. The whole variable domain, remainder taken from reference TRBV7-9 and TRBJ1-2, is DTGVSQNPRHKITKRGQNVTFRCDPISEHNRLYWYRQTLGQGPEFLTYFQNEAQLEKSRLLSDRFSAERPKGSFSTLEIQRTEQGDSAMYLCASSILIGGASEDGYTFGSGTRLTVV.

The chain joins TRBV7-2 to TRBJ2-7; D might be TRBD2 (5 bases). Per germline, CDR1 SGHTA and CDR2 FQGNSA. The V gene lost 4 bases and the J gene lost 5 bases, with 18 bases spanning the gap. The length of the CDR3 is 15 residues. The CDR3 DNA follows: TGTGCCAGCAGCTCGGACGGGAAGCTCTACGACGAGCAGTACTTC. This sequence encodes CASSSDGKLYDEQYF.

The chain is built from TRBV5-1 and TRBJ1-2, with 9 bases aligning to TRBD1. V was clipped by 4 bases and J by 10 bases; unmatched bases: 17. The length of the CDR3 is 16 residues. The germline gives CDR1 SGHRS, CDR2 YFSETQ. The CDR3 DNA is TGCGCCAGCAGCCTTGGGGGCTGGGGGACAGGGCTTTTCTACACCTTC. Amino acids: CASSLGGWGTGLFYTF.

The chain employs TRBV11-2 and TRBJ2-7, with D perhaps TRBD2 (6 bases). From germline, CDR1 is SGHAT and CDR2 FQNNGV. CDR3 size: 14 residues. V was trimmed by 2 bases and J by 3 bases, leaving 11 bases between them. CDR3 nucleotide sequence: TGTGCCAGCAGCTTATACGGAGGGGTCTACGAGCAGTACTTC. It encodes CASSLYGGVYEQYF.

The genes are TRBV11-2 and TRBJ1-3; no clear D. In germline, CDR1 is SGHAT, CDR2 FQNNGV. V was pared by 2 bases and J by 4 bases, with 3 bases between. The CDR3 extends over 12 amino acids. The CDR3 DNA sequence: TGTGCCAGCAGCTTATCGGGAAACACCATATATTTT. This translates into CASSLSGNTIYF.

This chain joins TRBV9 and TRBJ2-7, with a weak D call TRBD1 (5 bases). CDR1 is SGDLS, CDR2 YYNGEE, per germline. Between the trimmed V and J ends, which lost 4 bases and 4 bases, there was a span of 15 bases. CDR3 size: 14 residues. CDR3 protein: CASSTNPTVYEQYF. Here the CDR3 DNA reads TGTGCCAGCAGCACCAATCCGACAGTATACGAGCAGTACTTC.

This chain joins TRBV10-3 and TRBJ2-7, with D perhaps TRBD2 (5 bases). The length of the CDR3 is 16 residues. V was cut by 6 bases and J by 1 base, with 19 bases left in between. Germline CDR1 and CDR2: ENHRY and SYGVKD. This CDR3 reads CAIRAFNPGGSYEQYF. The CDR3 DNA follows: TGTGCCATCAGGGCTTTTAACCCCGGCGGGTCCTACGAGCAGTACTTC.

This chain links TRBV7-9 with TRBJ2-2; 9 bases map to TRBD1. CDR1 and CDR2 (germline): SEHNR, FQNEAQ (reference sequence). This CDR3 is 15 amino acids long. J gave up 4 bases and V 5 bases, and 5 bases lay outside the gene matches. In DNA form, the CDR3 reads TGTGCCAGCAGCACAAGGACAGGGGTCACCGGGGAGCTGTTTTTT. Protein product: CASSTRTGVTGELFF. The full variable domain, in which reference TRBV7-9 and TRBJ2-2 provide the parts outside the CDR3, is DTGVSQNPRHKITKRGQNVTFRCDPISEHNRLYWYRQTLGQGPEFLTYFQNEAQLEKSRLLSDRFSAERPKGSFSTLEIQRTEQGDSAMYLCASSTRTGVTGELFFGEGSRLTVL.

Turning to this clone: This sample also contains other DNA sequences that code for the same CDR3. V is TRBV7-2 and J is TRBJ2-7; TRBD1 matches at 10 bases. This CDR3 region has 15 residues. Germline V gene sequence: CDR1 SGHTA, CDR2 FQGNSA. Germline trimming cut 0 bases from V and 2 bases from J; bases unmatched to any gene: 1. The CDR3 protein is CASSLAGQGTYEQYF. CDR3 DNA: TGTGCCAGCAGCTTAGCGGGACAGGGGACCTACGAGCAGTACTTC.

The chain has TRBV27 and TRBJ2-7, with TRBD1 identical over 9 bases. Germline CDR1 reads MNHEY; CDR2 reads SMNVEV (reference sequence). V was clipped by 10 bases and J by 4 bases; unmatched bases: 11. This CDR3 is built from 14 residues. CDR3 DNA sequence: TGTGCCACAGGCGAGACGACAGGGGGATACGAGCAGTACTTC. As protein: CATGETTGGYEQYF.

CDR3 coding DNA: TGTGCCAGCAGTTACTGGGCGACAGGGGACGCGGATGAAGCTTTCTTT. Translating gives CASSYWATGDADEAFF. The chain couples TRBV6-5 to TRBJ1-1; TRBD1 matches at 8 bases. Germline trimming cut 1 base from V and 7 bases from J; bases unmatched to any gene: 11. The CDR3 has 16 amino acids. CDR1 MNHEY and CDR2 SVGAGI come from the germline V gene.

The V and J genes are TRBV3-1 (or the pseudogene TRBV3-2) and TRBJ1-2; no reliable D call. Trimming cost V 0 bases and J 4 bases, with 9 bases left between them. Germline CDR1 is LGHDT and CDR2 is YNNKEL (reference sequence). The CDR3 runs to 14 residues. As DNA, the CDR3 is TGTGCCAGCAGCCAAGAGCGGGTTGCCTATGGCTACACCTTC. Translated: CASSQERVAYGYTF.

This clone occurred a few times. A read error may account for a junction end that differs from germline. The V call is TRBV7-9, the J call TRBJ2-7; D perhaps matches TRBD2 (5 bases). CDR1 and CDR2 (germline): SEHNR, FQNEAQ (reference sequence). The CDR3 is 18 amino acids. The CDR3 here is CASSPLSDGGDPSYEQCF. The DNA of the CDR3 is TGTGCCAGCAGCCCTCTATCGGACGGAGGCGACCCCTCCTACGAGCAGTGCTTC.

This chain links TRBV5-4 with TRBJ1-1, with 10 bases identical to TRBD1. J gave up 0 bases and V 5 bases, and 4 bases lay outside the gene matches. CDR3 length equals 15 residues. CDR1 SGHNT and CDR2 YYREEE come from the germline V gene (reference sequence). CDR3 DNA sequence: TGTGCCAGCAGACCGGGACAGGGGATGAACACTGAAGCTTTCTTT. This gives the protein CASRPGQGMNTEAFF.

V and J are TRBV27 and TRBJ2-7; possibly TRBD1 for D (5 bases). The CDR3 totals 15 residues. Germline CDR1 and CDR2: MNHEY and SMNVEV (reference sequence). Between the trimmed V and J ends, which lost 1 base and 2 bases, there was a span of 12 bases. The CDR3 DNA is TGTGCCAGCAGTTTATGGGGCAGTCTGCCCTACGAGCAGTACTTC. This sequence encodes CASSLWGSLPYEQYF.

The rearrangement joins TRBV18 to TRBJ2-5, with D perhaps matching TRBD1 (5 bases). V lost 3 bases and J 4 bases, leaving 12 bases between the germline ends. The CDR3 is made up of 14 amino acids. Germline CDR1 KGHSH, CDR2 LQKENI. CDR3 sequence reads: CASSPSYQGETQYF. The DNA for the CDR3 is TGTGCCAGCTCACCCTCCTACCAGGGAGAGACCCAGTACTTC.

V usage is TRBV6-5 and J usage is TRBJ2-7; no definite D call. The CDR3 runs to 13 residues. The germline V gene encodes CDR1 MNHEY and CDR2 SVGAGI. With 4 bases removed from V and 3 bases from J, the gap between germline ends came to 10 bases. The CDR3 spells CASSLGRLYEQYF. DNA for the CDR3: TGTGCCAGCAGTTTGGGCAGGCTCTACGAGCAGTACTTC.

The chain recombines TRBV5-1 with TRBJ1-2; maybe TRBD1 (6 bases). The V gene's germline CDR1 is SGHRS and CDR2 YFSETQ. The CDR3 is 12 residues long. The V gene lost 0 bases and the J gene lost 6 bases, with 6 bases spanning the gap. The CDR3 region is CASSLDRDGYTF. Written as DNA, the CDR3 is TGCGCCAGCAGCTTGGACAGGGATGGCTACACCTTC.

J is TRBJ2-7 and V is TRBV7-6; 13 nucleotides agree with TRBD2. Looked up from germline, CDR1 is SGHVS and CDR2 is FNYEAQ. The trim removed 3 bases at V and 3 bases at J, leaving 2 bases unmatched. The CDR3 runs to 15 residues. In nucleotides, the CDR3 is TGTGCCAGCAGCTTTACTAGCGGGGGGGACTACGAGCAGTACTTC. Its translation: CASSFTSGGDYEQYF. Looking up the rest from reference TRBV7-6 and TRBJ2-7 gives the full variable domain: GAGVSQSPRYKVTKRGQDVALRCDPISGHVSLYWYRQALGQGPEFLTYFNYEAQQDKSGLPNDRFSAERPEGSISTLTIQRTEQRDSAMYRCASSFTSGGDYEQYFGPGTRLTVT.

The rearrangement joins TRBV6-6 to TRBJ2-7; no definite D call. Germline lookup yields CDR1 MNHNY and CDR2 SVGAGI (reference sequence). Trimming removed 4 bases from V and 9 bases from J, with 13 bases in between. The CDR3 is made up of 12 amino acids. The chain's CDR3 is CASSWSPVGQYF. The CDR3 region has the DNA TGTGCCAGCAGTTGGAGCCCCGTAGGGCAGTACTTC.

This clone was observed a single time. The V gene is TRBV24-1, the J gene TRBJ2-2, with D uncertain. The V end was cut by 3 bases, the J end by 3 bases, with 13 bases between. The CDR3 sequence is 16 residues long. In germline, CDR1 is KGHDR, CDR2 SFDVKD. The CDR3 DNA reads as TGTGCCACCAGTGATGCCTCGCCTATCGACACCGGGGAGCTGTTTTTT. Amino acids: CATSDASPIDTGELFF.